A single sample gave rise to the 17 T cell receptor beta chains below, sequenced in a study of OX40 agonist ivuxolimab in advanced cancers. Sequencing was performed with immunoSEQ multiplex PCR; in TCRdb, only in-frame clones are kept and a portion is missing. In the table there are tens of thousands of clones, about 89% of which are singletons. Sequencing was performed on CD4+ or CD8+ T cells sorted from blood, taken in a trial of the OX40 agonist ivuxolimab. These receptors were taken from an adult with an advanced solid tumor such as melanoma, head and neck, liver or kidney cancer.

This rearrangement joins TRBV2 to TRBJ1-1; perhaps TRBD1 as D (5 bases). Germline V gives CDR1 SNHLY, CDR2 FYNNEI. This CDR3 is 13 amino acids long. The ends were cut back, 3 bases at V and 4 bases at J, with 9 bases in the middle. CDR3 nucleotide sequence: TGTGCCAGCAGTGAGGTAGGGGTCACTGAAGCTTTCTTT. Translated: CASSEVGVTEAFF.

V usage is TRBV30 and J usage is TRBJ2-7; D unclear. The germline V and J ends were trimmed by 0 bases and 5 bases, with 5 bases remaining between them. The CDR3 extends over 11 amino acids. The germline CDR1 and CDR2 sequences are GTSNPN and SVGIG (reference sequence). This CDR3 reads CAWSVSDEQYF. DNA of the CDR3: TGTGCCTGGAGTGTAAGTGACGAGCAGTACTTC.

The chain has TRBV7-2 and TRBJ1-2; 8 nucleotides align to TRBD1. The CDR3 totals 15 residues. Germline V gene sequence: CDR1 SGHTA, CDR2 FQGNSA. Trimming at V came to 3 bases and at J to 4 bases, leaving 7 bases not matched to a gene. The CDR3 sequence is CASSLGGQAAYGYTF. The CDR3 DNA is TGTGCCAGCAGCTTGGGGGGACAGGCCGCCTATGGCTACACCTTC. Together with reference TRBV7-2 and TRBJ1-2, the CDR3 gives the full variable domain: GAGVSQSPSNKVTEKGKDVELRCDPISGHTALYWYRQSLGQGLEFLIYFQGNSAPDKSGLPSDRFSAERTGGSVSTLTIQRTQQEDSAVYLCASSLGGQAAYGYTFGSGTRLTVV.

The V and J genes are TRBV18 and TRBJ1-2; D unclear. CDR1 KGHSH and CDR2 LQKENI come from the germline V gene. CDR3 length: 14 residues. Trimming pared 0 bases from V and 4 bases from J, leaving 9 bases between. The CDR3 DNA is TGTGCCAGCTCACCACCGTCGGGGAGCTATGGCTACACCTTC. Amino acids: CASSPPSGSYGYTF.

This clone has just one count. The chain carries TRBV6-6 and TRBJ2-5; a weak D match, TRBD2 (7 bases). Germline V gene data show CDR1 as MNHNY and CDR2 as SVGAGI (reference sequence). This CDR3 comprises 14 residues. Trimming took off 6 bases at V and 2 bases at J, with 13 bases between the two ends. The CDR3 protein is CASRPGGPQETQYF. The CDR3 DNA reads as TGTGCCAGCAGGCCCGGGGGGCCTCAAGAGACCCAGTACTTC.

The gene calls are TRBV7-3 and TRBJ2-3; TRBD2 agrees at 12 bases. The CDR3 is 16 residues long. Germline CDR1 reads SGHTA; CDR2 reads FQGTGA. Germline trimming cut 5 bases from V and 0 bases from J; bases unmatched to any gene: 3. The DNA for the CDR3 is TGTGCCAGCAGCCCTGGACTAGCGGGAAGCACAGATACGCAGTATTTT. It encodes CASSPGLAGSTDTQYF.

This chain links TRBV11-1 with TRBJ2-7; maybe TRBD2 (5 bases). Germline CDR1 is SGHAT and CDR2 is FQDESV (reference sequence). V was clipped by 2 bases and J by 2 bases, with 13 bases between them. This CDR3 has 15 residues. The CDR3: CASSLNREAPYEQYF. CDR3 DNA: TGTGCCAGCAGCTTAAACCGGGAAGCCCCCTACGAGCAGTACTTC.

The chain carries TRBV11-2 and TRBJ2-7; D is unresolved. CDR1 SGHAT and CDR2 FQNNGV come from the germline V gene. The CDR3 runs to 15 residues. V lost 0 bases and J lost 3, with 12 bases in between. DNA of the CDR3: TGTGCCAGCAGCTTAGATGTCACGGCCGACTACGAGCAGTACTTC. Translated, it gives CASSLDVTADYEQYF.

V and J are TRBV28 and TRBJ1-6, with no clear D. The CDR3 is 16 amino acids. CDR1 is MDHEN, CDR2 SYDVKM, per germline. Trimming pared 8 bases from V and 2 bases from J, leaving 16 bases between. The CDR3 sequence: CASWPAGGPYNSPLHF. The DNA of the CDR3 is TGTGCCAGCTGGCCCGCGGGAGGACCCTATAATTCACCCCTCCACTTT.

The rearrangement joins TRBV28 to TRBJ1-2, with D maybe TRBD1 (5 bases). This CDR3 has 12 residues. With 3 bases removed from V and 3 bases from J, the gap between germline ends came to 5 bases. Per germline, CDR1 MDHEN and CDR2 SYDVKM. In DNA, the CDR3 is TGTGCCAGCAGTTTGACAGACTATGGCTACACCTTC. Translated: CASSLTDYGYTF.

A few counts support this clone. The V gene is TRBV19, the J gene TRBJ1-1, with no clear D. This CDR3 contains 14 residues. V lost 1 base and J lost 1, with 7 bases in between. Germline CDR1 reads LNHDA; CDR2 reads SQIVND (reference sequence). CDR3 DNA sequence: TGTGCCAGTAGTATAGTGGGAGGGAACACTGAAGCTTTCTTT. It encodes CASSIVGGNTEAFF.

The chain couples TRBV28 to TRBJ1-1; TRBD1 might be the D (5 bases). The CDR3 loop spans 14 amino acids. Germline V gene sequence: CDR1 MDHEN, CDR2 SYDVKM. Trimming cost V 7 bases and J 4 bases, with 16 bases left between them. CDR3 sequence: CASTLPGLATEAFF. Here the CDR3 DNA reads TGTGCCAGCACCCTCCCAGGGCTGGCCACTGAAGCTTTCTTT.

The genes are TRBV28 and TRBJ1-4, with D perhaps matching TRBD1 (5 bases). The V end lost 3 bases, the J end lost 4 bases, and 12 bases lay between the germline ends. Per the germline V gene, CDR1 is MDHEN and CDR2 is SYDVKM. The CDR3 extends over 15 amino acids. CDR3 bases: TGTGCCAGCAGTTTCGGGGCAGGTTATAATGAAAAACTGTTTTTT. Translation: CASSFGAGYNEKLFF.

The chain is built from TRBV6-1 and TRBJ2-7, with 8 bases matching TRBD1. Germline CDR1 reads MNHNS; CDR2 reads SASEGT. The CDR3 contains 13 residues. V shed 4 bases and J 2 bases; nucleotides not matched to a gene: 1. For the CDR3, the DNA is TGTGCCAGCAGTGTGACAGGGGCCTACGAGCAGTACTTC. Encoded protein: CASSVTGAYEQYF.

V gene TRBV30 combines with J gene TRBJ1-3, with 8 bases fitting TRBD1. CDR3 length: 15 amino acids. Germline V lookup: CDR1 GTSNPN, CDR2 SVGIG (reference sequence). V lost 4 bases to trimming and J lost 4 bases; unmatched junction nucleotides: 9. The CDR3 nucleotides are TGTGCCTGGAACAAGCAGGGGGCGGCCGGAAACACCATATATTTT. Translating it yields CAWNKQGAAGNTIYF.

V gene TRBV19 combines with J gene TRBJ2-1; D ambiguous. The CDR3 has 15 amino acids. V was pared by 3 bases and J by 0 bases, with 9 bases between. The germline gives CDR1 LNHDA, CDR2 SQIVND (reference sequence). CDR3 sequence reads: CASSITQTSYNEQFF. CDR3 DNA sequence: TGTGCCAGTAGTATCACCCAGACCTCCTACAATGAGCAGTTCTTC.

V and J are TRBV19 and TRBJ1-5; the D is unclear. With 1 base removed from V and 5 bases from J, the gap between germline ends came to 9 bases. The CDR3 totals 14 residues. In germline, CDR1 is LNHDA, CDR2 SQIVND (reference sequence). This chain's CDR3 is CASSIALVDQPQHF. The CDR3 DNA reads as TGTGCCAGTAGTATAGCCCTCGTCGATCAGCCCCAGCATTTT.